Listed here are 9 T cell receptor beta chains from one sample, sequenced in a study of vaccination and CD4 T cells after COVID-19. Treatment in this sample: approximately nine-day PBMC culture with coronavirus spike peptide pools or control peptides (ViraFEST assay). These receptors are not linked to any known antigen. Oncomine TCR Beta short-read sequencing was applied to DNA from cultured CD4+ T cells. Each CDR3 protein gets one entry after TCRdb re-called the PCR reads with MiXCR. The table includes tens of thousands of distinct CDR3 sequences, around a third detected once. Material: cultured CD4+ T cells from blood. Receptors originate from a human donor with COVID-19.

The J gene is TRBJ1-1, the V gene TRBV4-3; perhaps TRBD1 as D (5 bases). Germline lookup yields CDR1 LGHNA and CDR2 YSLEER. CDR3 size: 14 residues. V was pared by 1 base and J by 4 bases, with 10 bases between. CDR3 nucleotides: TGCGCCAGCAGCCAAGGGCCAGGGCGCACTGAAGCTTTCTTT. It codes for CASSQGPGRTEAFF.

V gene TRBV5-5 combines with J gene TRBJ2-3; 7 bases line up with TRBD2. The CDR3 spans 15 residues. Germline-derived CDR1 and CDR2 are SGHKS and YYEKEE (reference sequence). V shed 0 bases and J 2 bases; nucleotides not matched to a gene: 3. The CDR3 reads CASSLGLAHTDTQYF. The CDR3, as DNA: TGTGCCAGCAGCTTGGGACTAGCACACACAGATACGCAGTATTTT.

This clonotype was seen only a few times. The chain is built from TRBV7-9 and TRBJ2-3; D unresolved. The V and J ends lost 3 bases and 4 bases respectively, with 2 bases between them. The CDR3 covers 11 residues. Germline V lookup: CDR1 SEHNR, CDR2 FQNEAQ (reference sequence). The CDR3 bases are TGTGCCAGCAGCTTCGCAGATACGCAGTATTTT. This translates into CASSFADTQYF. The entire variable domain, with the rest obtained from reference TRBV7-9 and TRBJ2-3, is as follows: DTGVSQNPRHKITKRGQNVTFRCDPISEHNRLYWYRQTLGQGPEFLTYFQNEAQLEKSRLLSDRFSAERPKGSFSTLEIQRTEQGDSAMYLCASSFADTQYFGPGTRLTVL.

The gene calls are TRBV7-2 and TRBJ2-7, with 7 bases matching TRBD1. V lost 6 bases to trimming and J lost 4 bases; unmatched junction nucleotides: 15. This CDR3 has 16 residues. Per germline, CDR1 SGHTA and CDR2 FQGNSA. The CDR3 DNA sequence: TGTGCCAGCAGTTCCCGCTCGCAGGGGGATCGATACGAGCAGTACTTC. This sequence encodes CASSSRSQGDRYEQYF.

CDR3 sequence reads: CASGRQGISYEQYF. DNA for the CDR3: TGTGCCAGCGGAAGACAGGGGATTAGCTACGAGCAGTACTTC. The chain couples TRBV6-1 to TRBJ2-7, with 8 bases matching TRBD1. Trimming removed 8 bases from V and 3 bases from J; junction bases left unmatched: 9. CDR1 MNHNS and CDR2 SASEGT come from the germline V gene. This CDR3 is built from 14 residues.

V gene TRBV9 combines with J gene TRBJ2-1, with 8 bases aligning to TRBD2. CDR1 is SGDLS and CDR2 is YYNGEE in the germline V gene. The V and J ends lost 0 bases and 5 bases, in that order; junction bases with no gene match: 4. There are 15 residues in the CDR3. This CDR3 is CASSVGTSLNNEQFF. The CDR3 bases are TGTGCCAGCAGCGTAGGGACTAGCCTTAACAATGAGCAGTTCTTC.

The CDR3 sequence is CASSLIRSSNQPQHF. Here the CDR3 DNA reads TGTGCCAGCAGCTTAATTAGGTCTAGCAATCAGCCCCAGCATTTT. This sequence joins TRBV7-8 and TRBJ1-5; D gene unclear. The germline gives CDR1 SGHVS, CDR2 FQNEAQ. This CDR3 is 15 amino acids long. Trimming left V 2 bases short and J 0 bases short, with 8 bases between. The entire variable domain, with the rest obtained from reference TRBV7-8 and TRBJ1-5, is as follows: GAGVSQSPRYKVAKRGQDVALRCDPISGHVSLFWYQQALGQGPEFLTYFQNEAQLDKSGLPSDRFFAERPEGSVSTLKIQRTQQEDSAVYLCASSLIRSSNQPQHFGDGTRLSIL.

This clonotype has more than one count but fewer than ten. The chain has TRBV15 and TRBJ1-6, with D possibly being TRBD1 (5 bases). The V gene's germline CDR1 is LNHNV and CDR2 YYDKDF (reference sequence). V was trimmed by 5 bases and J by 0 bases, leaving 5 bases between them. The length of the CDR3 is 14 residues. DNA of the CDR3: TGTGCCACCAGCGGGGGCTCCTATAATTCACCCCTCCACTTT. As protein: CATSGGSYNSPLHF.

The CDR3 region is CASSEVFYNEQFF. CDR3 sequence (DNA): TGTGCCAGCAGTGAGGTCTTCTACAATGAGCAGTTCTTC. The chain recombines TRBV6-1 with TRBJ2-1, with no clear D. Trimming took 3 bases from V and 3 from J, leaving 6 bases between them. The CDR3 has 13 residues. The germline gives CDR1 MNHNS, CDR2 SASEGT.